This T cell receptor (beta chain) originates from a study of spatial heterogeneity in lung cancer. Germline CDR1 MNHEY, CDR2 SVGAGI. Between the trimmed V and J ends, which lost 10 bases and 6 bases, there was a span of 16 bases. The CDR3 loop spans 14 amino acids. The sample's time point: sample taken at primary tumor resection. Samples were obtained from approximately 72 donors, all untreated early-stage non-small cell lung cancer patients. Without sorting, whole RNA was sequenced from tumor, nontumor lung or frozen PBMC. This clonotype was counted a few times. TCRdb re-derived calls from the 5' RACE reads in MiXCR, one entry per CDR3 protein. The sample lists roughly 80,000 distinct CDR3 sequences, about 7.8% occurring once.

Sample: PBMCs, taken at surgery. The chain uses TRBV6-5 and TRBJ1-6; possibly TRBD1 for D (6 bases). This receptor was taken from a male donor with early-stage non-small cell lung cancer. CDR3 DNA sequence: TGTGCCACCGGGGACATAGGAATTAATTCACCCCTCCACTTT. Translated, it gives CATGDIGINSPLHF.